Detailed here is one TCR beta chain. It has no known antigen specificity. This entry belongs to a study of cytomegalovirus exposure and HLA in healthy donors (dated by TCRdb to about 2017). Notes on the research overall: An earlier analysis of around 600 of the donors reported about 250 Gb of sequence data and approximately 110 million unique TCR beta sequences from roughly 200 million T cells. Because of strong linkage in the cohort, roughly five DR-DQ haplotypes were treated as single units for association and clustering. High-throughput TCR immunosequencing, statistical association of individual TCRs with disease status, and machine learning were combined to predict cytomegalovirus infection status. Among around 400 genotyped donors of the cohort, an average of roughly 230,000 unique TCR beta nucleotide sequences was sequenced per donor, of which about 18% were non-productive. Every discovery cohort repertoire had been produced on one sequencing platform. Approximately 300 gigabases of sequencing data and tens of millions of unique TCR sequences were included in an early release covering roughly 600 HLA-typed donors. The study used immunosequencing to profile the T cell repertoires of several hundred subjects and linked those repertoires to cytomegalovirus serostatus. Donor age, sex, ethnicity and CMV serostatus were compiled alongside the repertoire data. The study aimed to test whether signatures of past pathogen exposure could be identified by cataloging public T cell receptors. Typing coverage varied by locus: roughly 629-640 donors for A, B, C, DRB1 and DQB1; approximately 560 for DQA1; about 570 for DPA1; about 450 for DPB1. A later genetic analysis used genome-wide SNP genotypes for about three fifths of the 666 donors, treating that subset as a discovery cohort. HLA typing covered class I and class II loci at four-digit resolution. To study patterns of TCR occurrence, a later analysis re-analyzed previously published TCR beta repertoires from 550 to 800 donors and added high-resolution HLA genotyping. Rather than using new phenotypic data, the later analysis identified candidate immune exposures from TCR beta sequences and from how often those sequences occurred across donors. Of the 300 to 400 genotyped donors, about 84% fell in the genetic ancestry cluster associated with self-reported Caucasian donors. To decide whether each TCR beta V gene segment behaved as functional or pseudogenic, an earlier analysis of approximately 600 of the donors relied on high-throughput TCR beta sequencing. A separate validation cohort of more than 100 different subjects was used in addition to the roughly 640-subject first cohort.

The research as a whole found: Compared with the approximately 600-donor mean, donors in an Asian-associated ancestry cluster had fewer N-insertions in productive TCRs, according to a later genetic analysis. Because HLA typing was missing for some donors at each locus, association tests included only the typed subset. Several of the top co-occurrence clusters appeared to be linked to parvovirus B19, influenza, CMV and Epstein-Barr virus, according to a later analysis. The earlier analysis of approximately 540 of the donors excluded some 15 rarely observed V segments, including chromosome 9 orphons, because counts were too low. According to a later analysis, TCR association rates differed among HLA loci, with DRB1 alleles showing the most associated TCRs and HLA-C alleles showing the fewest. A total of fewer than 200 TCR beta chains were listed by the study as associated with cytomegalovirus. Across donors, most TCR sequences were observed very rarely, whereas some public TCRs were present in many individuals. Most CMV-associated TCR beta chains appeared to be HLA-restricted in a later analysis, and the HLA associations seemed to be driven largely by CMV exposure. Broadly in line with IMGT annotations, most TCR beta V segments showed up in productive rearrangements about 87% or about 30% of the time in an earlier analysis of several hundred of the donors. The presence/absence analyses assumed that sequencing depth was roughly uniform across donors, and that assumption may not be true. A further reported finding was that TCR beta sequences accurately predicted the HLA-A and HLA-B alleles for most subjects in the first cohort. A later genetic analysis associated a missense DCLRE1C variant with V-gene and J-gene trimming of TCR beta chains, and an independent cohort replicated the association. In a later analysis, HLA-associated TCR beta chains were found to be more clonally expanded and to have lower generation probabilities than equally common non-associated chains. Immune exposure information for the cohort was limited to CMV serostatus. At a false discovery rate of 0.05, a later analysis linked some 17,000 TCR beta sequences to specific HLA alleles. The 87-base-pair reads could not distinguish some IMGT-functional V segments, including TRBV6-2 and TRBV6-3, so those segments were excluded. The classifier was reported to diagnose cytomegalovirus status with high specificity and sensitivity in both the original and validation cohorts. The authors suggested that the approach could potentially be extended to other disease states and immunological phenotypes. In this cohort, only TCR beta chains were sequenced, and detectable features were limited by the absence of alpha or paired-chain data. When HLA alleles, especially DR and DQ, strongly co-occurred, attributing TCR associations to individual alleles was difficult. Correlated functional status among segregating V segments might be attributable to linkage disequilibrium, but an unknown experimental factor could not be ruled out. Three of the identified cytomegalovirus-associated TCR beta chains were confirmed in vitro to be specific for cytomegalovirus antigens. A cluster of highly shared sequence variants was judged likely to represent a technical artifact of the sequencing pipeline.

Receptor amplification or capture employed the immunoSEQ multiplex PCR assay. The multiplex PCR relied on a mix of 60 forward primers for TCR Vbeta segments and 13 reverse primers for TCR Jbeta segments. The CDR3 region of rearranged TCR beta genes was amplified from genomic DNA with a multiplex PCR assay. The Illumina HiSeq System was used to sequence the amplified TCR beta libraries as 87-base-pair reads. For the original study's pipeline: A later analysis tallied around 87 million unique TCR beta chains across the 666 repertoires, and around 10 million of those chains were shared by two or more donors. A nearest-neighbor algorithm error-corrected the raw reads and collapsed the reads into unique sequences, merging closely related sequences to remove PCR and sequencing errors. CDR3 sequences were aligned to IMGT reference sequences to assign V, D and J gene segments. Each retained sequence needed at least a six-nucleotide match to both a V gene segment and a J gene segment. Rearrangements were classified as productive when the CDR3 lacked stop codons and remained in frame with V and J, and all other rearrangements were classified as non-productive. CDR3 was defined by IMGT convention, running from the second conserved V-encoded cysteine to the conserved J-encoded phenylalanine. The earlier analysis of 587 of the donors excluded any sequence lacking an unambiguous match to a single V gene segment. In an earlier analysis of 500 to 750 of the donors, V segments were called functional above 56.7% productive rearrangements and were called segregating when the between-donor standard deviation exceeded 5%. A statistical classification framework was built to diagnose cytomegalovirus status from the catalog of TCR beta chain sequences. A later analysis assigned V and J genes by comparing TCR nucleotide sequences with IMGT/GENE-DB human TR gene sequences. Using the TCRdist pipeline, a later analysis assigned CDR3 sequences along with most-parsimonious VDJ recombination scenarios. In a later analysis, each TCR beta chain was defined by its CDR3 amino acid sequence together with its V-gene family, and reads without a unique V-gene family were excluded. As a way to deal with suspected cross-contamination and a sequencing artifact, a later analysis dropped over 550 nucleotide sequences that were highly shared and had low generation probability. For each public chain, a later analysis derived a clonal expansion index from normalized ranks of inferred template counts within each repertoire. Generation probabilities in a later analysis came from a VDJ recombination model fitted to out-of-frame rearrangements, and those results were checked against IGoR. In a later analysis, hypergeometric tests were used to score TCR-TCR, TCR-HLA and TCR-CMV co-occurrence, with a repertoire-size bias correction applied to TCR pairs. To estimate false discovery rates, a later analysis permuted the HLA or CMV assignments 20 times. In a later analysis, co-occurring TCRs were grouped with DBSCAN, and TCRdist sequence similarity was added when clustering was performed within HLA-allele-positive subsets. Co-occurrence clustering excluded repertoires with fewer than 30,000 or more than 120,000 public chains, plus five with anomalous nucleotide sharing. TCRdb retrieved this table from immuneACCESS and kept in-frame rearrangements only. Not all clones are present; in checked studies, unresolved V genes account for under half, and no reason is known for the remainder. That table gives V, J and clone size, and the DNA gave D and trimming. The sample's own table lists tens of thousands of clones. Of the sample, 15% to 20% is held by the ten largest clones.

The cohort was made up of around 720 healthy bone marrow donors. At the time of sampling, all cohort members were nominally healthy, though unrecorded immune exposures were likely present. The donor was CMV seropositive and was included in the group of 270 or so seropositive cohort members. A peripheral blood sample was provided by each donor, and peripheral blood mononuclear cells were used for TCR beta sequencing. Genomic DNA extraction from the blood cell samples was performed with the Qiagen DNeasy Blood Extraction Kit. The CDR3 numbers 16 residues from cysteine through phenylalanine. The only DNA kept is the CDR3, 48 bases in frame from the first base. For this chain, trimming is 4 bases at the V end and 8 bases at the J end, and the number of junction bases without a gene match is 10. The CDR1 and CDR2 encoded by the germline V gene are LGHNA and YSLEER.

Source material: PBMCs. The TCR was taken from a male donor in good health and CMV-seropositive. The chain couples TRBV4-3 to TRBJ1-4, and TRBD1 aligns with 10 junction nucleotides. The nucleotide sequence reads as follows: TGCGCCAGCAGCCCGGGCCGGGGACAGGGGAACGAAAAACTGTTTTTT. Translated, this gives CASSPGRGQGNEKLFF.